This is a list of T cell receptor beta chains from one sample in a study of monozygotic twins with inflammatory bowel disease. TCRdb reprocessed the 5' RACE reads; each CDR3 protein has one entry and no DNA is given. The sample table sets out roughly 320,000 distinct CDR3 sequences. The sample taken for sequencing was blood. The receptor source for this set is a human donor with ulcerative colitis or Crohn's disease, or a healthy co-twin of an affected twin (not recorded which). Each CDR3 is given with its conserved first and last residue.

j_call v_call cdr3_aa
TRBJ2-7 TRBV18 CASSPVRDSYEQYF
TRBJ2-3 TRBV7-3 CASSLMAGGITDTQYF
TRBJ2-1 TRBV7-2 CASSSGTSGINEQFF
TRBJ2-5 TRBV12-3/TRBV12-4 CASSLRGEALETQYF
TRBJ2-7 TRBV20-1 CSAPSRDIYEQYF
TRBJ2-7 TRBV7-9 CASRSGTHYEQYF
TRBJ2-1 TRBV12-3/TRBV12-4 CASTRLRRSSYNEQFF
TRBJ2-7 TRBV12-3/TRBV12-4 CASSFKYRDGTYEQYF
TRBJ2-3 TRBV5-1 CASSFDVPRAFDTQYF
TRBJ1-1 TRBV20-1 CSAVPTLGTGGTEAFF
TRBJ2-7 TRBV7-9 CASSTYLTGSHEQYF
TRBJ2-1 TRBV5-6 CASSLSSRSSYNEQFF